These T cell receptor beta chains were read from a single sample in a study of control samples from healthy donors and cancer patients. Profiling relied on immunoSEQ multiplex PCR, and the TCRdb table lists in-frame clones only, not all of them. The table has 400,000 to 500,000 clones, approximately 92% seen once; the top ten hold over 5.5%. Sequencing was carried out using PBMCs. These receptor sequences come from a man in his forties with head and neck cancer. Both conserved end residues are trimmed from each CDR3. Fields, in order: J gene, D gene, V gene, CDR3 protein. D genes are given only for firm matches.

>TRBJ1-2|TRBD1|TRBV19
ASSIGTGAGYGYT
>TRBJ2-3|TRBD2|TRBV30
AWSVGGEGTDTQY
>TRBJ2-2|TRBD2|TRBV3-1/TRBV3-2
ASSQLLGLAENTGELF
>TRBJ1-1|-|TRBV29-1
SVEHGDTEAF
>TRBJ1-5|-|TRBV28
ASMDGNQPQH
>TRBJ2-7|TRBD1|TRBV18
ASSTGTGDPYEQY
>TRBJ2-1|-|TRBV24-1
ATSRGATSSYNEQF
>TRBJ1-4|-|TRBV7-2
ASSLVIGEKLF
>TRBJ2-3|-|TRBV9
ASSVEGARADTQY
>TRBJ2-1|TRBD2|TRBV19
ATRTSGEYYNEQF
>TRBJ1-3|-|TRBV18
ASSPGAGNTIY
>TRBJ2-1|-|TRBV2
ASSEQGGGSSYNEQF
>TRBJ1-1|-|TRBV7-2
ASSSDWNTEAF
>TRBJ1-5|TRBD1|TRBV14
ASSLSGGNQPQH
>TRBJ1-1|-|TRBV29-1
SVGDGGNTEAF
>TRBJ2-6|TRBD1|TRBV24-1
ATMAGGTSGANVLT
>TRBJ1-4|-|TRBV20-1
SASIANEKLF
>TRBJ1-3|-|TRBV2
ASSLRTVSGNTIY
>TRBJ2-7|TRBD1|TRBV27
ASSFGTGKAYEQY
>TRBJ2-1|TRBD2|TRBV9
ASSARTSAPGSYNEQF
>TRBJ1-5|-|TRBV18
ASSPSVNSNQPQH
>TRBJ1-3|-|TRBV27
ASSLSIGLSSGNTIY
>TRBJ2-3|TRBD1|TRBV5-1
ASSLRTGLGDTQY
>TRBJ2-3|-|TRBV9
ASSVDSATQY
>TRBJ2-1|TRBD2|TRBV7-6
ASSLDGLDRNEQF
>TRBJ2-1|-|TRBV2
ASRGEQF
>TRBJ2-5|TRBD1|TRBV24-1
ATSESDGTGQETQY
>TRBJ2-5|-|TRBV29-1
SVLGGEETQY
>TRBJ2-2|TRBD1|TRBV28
ASIRGQGAIGELF
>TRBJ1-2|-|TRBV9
ASSVGTSYGYT
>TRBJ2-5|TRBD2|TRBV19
ASRPGGKQETQY
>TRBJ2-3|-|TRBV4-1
ASSQGGGNIPDTQY
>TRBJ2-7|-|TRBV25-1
ATADVGYEQY
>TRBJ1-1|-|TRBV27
ASKQWGGLNTEAF
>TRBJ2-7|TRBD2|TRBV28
ASTPSGARSYEQY
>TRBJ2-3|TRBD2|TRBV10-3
AISELRDYDTDTQY
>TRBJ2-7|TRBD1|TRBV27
ASSLYGQGPLNEQY
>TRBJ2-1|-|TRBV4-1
ASSQPLRRGPDNEQF
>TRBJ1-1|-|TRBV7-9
ASSFGLDEAF